This passage covers 8 T cell receptor beta chains from one sample sequenced in a study of cytomegalovirus exposure and HLA in healthy donors. A multiplex PCR was run with 60 Vbeta primers and 13 Jbeta primers. Method: immunoSEQ multiplex PCR; TCRdb's copy keeps in-frame clones and lacks some. The sample yields approximately 130,000 clones, approximately 84% seen once. The sequenced sample was PBMCs. All receptors derive from a boy younger than 10 in good health and CMV-seronegative.

The CDR3 DNA follows: TGTGCCAGTACCCCGCTCGGCGGCGGGAACACTGAAGCTTTCTTT. Translation: CASTPLGGGNTEAFF. The rearrangement joins TRBV19 to TRBJ1-1; D remains ambiguous. Trimming shortened V by 7 bases and J by 1 base, and 16 bases separated the two germline ends. Germline loops: CDR1 LNHDA, CDR2 SQIVND (reference sequence). This CDR3 has 15 residues. The complete variable domain, with remaining parts taken from reference TRBV19 and TRBJ1-1, reads DGGITQSPKYLFRKEGQNVTLSCEQNLNHDAMYWYRQDPGQGLRLIYYSQIVNDFQKGDIAEGYSVSREKKESFPLTVTSAQKNPTAFYLCASTPLGGGNTEAFFGQGTRLTVV.

This clone is a singleton in its sample. The V and J genes are TRBV5-1 and TRBJ2-5, with 7 bases lining up with TRBD1. The V segment lost 4 bases and the J segment 4 bases; nucleotides outside the gene matches: 19. Germline V CDR1 and CDR2: SGHRS, YFSETQ. There are 18 residues in the CDR3. The CDR3 nucleotides read TGCGCCAGCAGCCCGAGGACCCGAGACAGGGTATCCTCAGAGACCCAGTACTTC. Translating it yields CASSPRTRDRVSSETQYF.

The chain joins TRBV5-6 to TRBJ1-2, with D perhaps matching TRBD1 (6 bases). Per the germline V gene, CDR1 is SGHDT and CDR2 is YYEEEE. The CDR3 extends over 14 amino acids. The ends were cut back, 1 base at V and 7 bases at J, with 14 bases in the middle. The CDR3 nucleotides are TGTGCCAGCAGCTTGCAGGGGCGCGATGGTGGCTACACCTTC. As protein: CASSLQGRDGGYTF. Complete variable domain (other parts from reference TRBV5-6 and TRBJ1-2): DAGVTQSPTHLIKTRGQQVTLRCSPKSGHDTVSWYQQALGQGPQFIFQYYEEEERQRGNFPDRFSGHQFPNYSSELNVNALLLGDSALYLCASSLQGRDGGYTFGSGTRLTVV.

V and J are TRBV15 and TRBJ1-1; maybe TRBD1 (5 bases). V lost 5 bases and J 1 base, leaving 8 bases between the germline ends. Germline V CDR1 and CDR2: LNHNV, YYDKDF (reference sequence). The CDR3 is 13 residues long. The CDR3 loop reads CATSVQENTEAFF. The CDR3 DNA reads TGTGCCACCAGCGTACAGGAGAACACTGAAGCTTTCTTT.

J is TRBJ2-7 and V is TRBV6-1; TRBD1 agrees at 10 bases. Unmatched junction bases numbered 5, after V lost 5 bases and J lost 4 bases. Looked up from germline, CDR1 is MNHNS and CDR2 is SASEGT. CDR3 length equals 14 residues. CDR3: CASSNPGQGYEQYF. The CDR3 region has the DNA TGTGCCAGCAGTAACCCGGGACAGGGGTACGAGCAGTACTTC.

V and J are TRBV7-2 and TRBJ2-7, with 9 bases that match TRBD1. The V segment lost 1 base and the J segment 6 bases; nucleotides outside the gene matches: 4. CDR3 length: 14 residues. Germline V lookup: CDR1 SGHTA, CDR2 FQGNSA. CDR3 protein: CASSLETGGFEQYF. As DNA, the CDR3 is TGTGCCAGCAGCTTAGAGACAGGGGGTTTCGAGCAGTACTTC.

The chain uses TRBV4-2 and TRBJ2-1, with 7 bases that match TRBD1. J lost 5 bases, V lost 3 bases, and 4 bases had no gene match. CDR3 size: 14 residues. CDR1 is LGHNA and CDR2 is YNFKEQ in the germline V gene. The CDR3 sequence is CASSQGDRDNEQFF. CDR3 in DNA: TGTGCCAGCAGCCAGGGAGACAGGGACAATGAGCAGTTCTTC.

This rearrangement joins TRBV30 to TRBJ1-2, with 12 bases fitting TRBD1. The V segment lost 5 bases and the J segment 6 bases; nucleotides outside the gene matches: 1. Germline values: CDR1 GTSNPN, CDR2 SVGIG (reference sequence). The CDR3 runs 12 residues. CDR3 DNA: TGTGCCTGGGGGACAGGGGGCGATGGCTACACCTTC. This translates into CAWGTGGDGYTF. Using reference TRBV30 and TRBJ1-2 for the parts outside the CDR3, the full variable domain is SQTIHQWPATLVQPVGSPLSLECTVEGTSNPNLYWYRQAAGRGLQLLFYSVGIGQISSEVPQNLSASRPQDRQFILSSKKLLLSDSGFYLCAWGTGGDGYTFGSGTRLTVV.